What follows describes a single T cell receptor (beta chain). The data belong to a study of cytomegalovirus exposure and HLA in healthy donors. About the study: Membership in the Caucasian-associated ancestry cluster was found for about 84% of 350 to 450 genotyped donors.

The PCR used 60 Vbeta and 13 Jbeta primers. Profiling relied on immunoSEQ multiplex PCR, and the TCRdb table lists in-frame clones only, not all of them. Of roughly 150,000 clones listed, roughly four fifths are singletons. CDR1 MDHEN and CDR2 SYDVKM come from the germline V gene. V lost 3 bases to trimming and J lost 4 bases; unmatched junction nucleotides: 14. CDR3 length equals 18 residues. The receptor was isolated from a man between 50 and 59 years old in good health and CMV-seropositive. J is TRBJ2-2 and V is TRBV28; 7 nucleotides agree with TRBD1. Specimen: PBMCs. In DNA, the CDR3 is TGTGCCAGCAGTTTCCTCCCAAACAGGGGACGGGGCACCGGGGAGCTGTTTTTT. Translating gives CASSFLPNRGRGTGELFF. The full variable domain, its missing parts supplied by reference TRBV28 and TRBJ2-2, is DVKVTQSSRYLVKRTGEKVFLECVQDMDHENMFWYRQDPGLGLRLIYFSYDVKMKEKGDIPEGYSVSREKKERFSLILESASTNQTSMYLCASSFLPNRGRGTGELFFGEGSRLTVL.